Below, 27 T cell receptor beta chains from the same sample are listed, as sequenced in a study of blood T cell repertoires in COVID-19. Profiling relied on immunoSEQ multiplex PCR, and the TCRdb table lists in-frame clones only, not all of them. There are 100,000 or so clones in the sample; 70% to 90% occur only once, and about 9.9% lies in the top ten. The sequenced sample was peripheral blood. Receptors were obtained from a man aged 35 to 55 with active or convalescent COVID-19.

A note on this clone: The junction departs from the called germline gene at one end, perhaps through a read error. CDR3 coding DNA: TGTGCCAGCAGTTACAAGGGGGAAGTCTACGCGCAGTACTTC. This codes for CASSYKGEVYAQYF. The chain is built from TRBV6-6 and TRBJ2-7; possibly TRBD1 for D (6 bases). The CDR3 length is 14 residues. The V gene's germline CDR1 is MNHNY and CDR2 SVGAGI (reference sequence).

Only one count was recorded for this clone. V and J are TRBV9 and TRBJ1-4, with 11 bases lining up with TRBD1. CDR1 and CDR2 (germline): SGDLS, YYNGEE. V gave up 0 bases and J gave up 8 bases; unmatched junction bases: 6. The CDR3 spans 16 residues. CDR3 DNA: TGTGCCAGCAGCGTAGAACGGACAGGGGGCCCGGAAAAACTGTTTTTT. This sequence encodes CASSVERTGGPEKLFF.

The rearrangement uses TRBV10-3 and TRBJ1-1; TRBD1 aligns across 9 bases. CDR1 is ENHRY and CDR2 is SYGVKD in the germline V gene. This CDR3 contains 15 residues. J was trimmed by 5 bases and V by 7 bases; bases with no gene match: 11. DNA of the CDR3: TGTGCCATCACCAAACTTGGGACAGGGATAACTGAAGCTTTCTTT. Translating it yields CAITKLGTGITEAFF.

The chain uses TRBV4-3 and TRBJ2-2, with D possibly being TRBD2 (5 bases). CDR3 size: 15 residues. Germline assignment: CDR1 LGHNA and CDR2 YSLEER. V lost 1 base, J lost 5 bases, and 11 bases lay in between. The CDR3 loop reads CASSQVPGVTGELFF. DNA of the CDR3: TGCGCCAGCAGCCAAGTGCCCGGGGTTACCGGGGAGCTGTTTTTT.

This clone turned up a few times. V is TRBV11-2 and J is TRBJ2-2; TRBD2 aligns across 8 bases. The germline V gene encodes CDR1 SGHAT and CDR2 FQNNGV. The CDR3 runs 14 residues. Trimming at V came to 5 bases and at J to 7 bases, leaving 6 bases not matched to a gene. The DNA for the CDR3 is TGTGCCAGCAGCACGGGACTAGGGGGCGGGGAGCTGTTTTTT. It codes for CASSTGLGGGELFF.

The gene calls are TRBV30 and TRBJ2-1, with D uncertain. Germline V gene lookup returns CDR1 GTSNPN and CDR2 SVGIG (reference sequence). The CDR3 is made up of 12 amino acids. The V end was cut by 0 bases, the J end by 8 bases, with 8 bases between. The CDR3 reads CAWSVLLHEQFF. The CDR3 region has the DNA TGTGCCTGGAGTGTATTACTCCATGAGCAGTTCTTC.

Comment on this clone: At the DNA level, this CDR3 is encoded by other sequences in the same sample as well. CDR3 region: CASSPDRGLGYTF. CDR3 DNA: TGTGCCAGCTCACCCGACAGGGGGTTGGGCTACACCTTC. This chain links TRBV18 with TRBJ1-2; 9 bases agree with TRBD1. The CDR3 extends over 13 amino acids. V lost 3 bases and J lost 8; bases outside the gene matches: 4. Germline V gives CDR1 KGHSH, CDR2 LQKENI.

On this clone itself: At one of its ends the junction is not consistent with the germline gene, which may arise from a read error. V and J are TRBV7-7 and TRBJ2-5, with D unclear. CDR3 length: 16 amino acids. The germline V gene encodes CDR1 SSHAT and CDR2 FNYEAQ (reference sequence). The CDR3 DNA is TGTGCTAGCAGCTTAGGTACCAGGAATAGGCAAGAGACCCAGTACTTC. This encodes CASSLGTRNRQETQYF. Full variable domain (outside the CDR3, taken from reference TRBV7-7 and TRBJ2-5): GAGVSQSPRYKVTKRGQDVTLRCDPISSHATLYWYQQALGQGPEFLTYFNYEAQPDKSGLPSDRFSAERPEGSISTLTIQRTEQRDSAMYRCASSLGTRNRQETQYFGPGTRLLVL.

The chain is built from TRBV7-9 and TRBJ2-1, with TRBD1 as a possible D gene (5 bases). CDR1 and CDR2 (germline): SEHNR, FQNEAQ (reference sequence). With 2 bases removed from V and 12 bases from J, the gap between germline ends came to 8 bases. The CDR3 sequence is 11 residues long. CDR3 in amino acids: CASSLNQGQFF. In DNA, the CDR3 is TGTGCCAGCAGCTTAAACCAGGGGCAGTTCTTC.

CDR3 DNA: TGTGCCAGTAGTACCACACAGGGGGGCGGTGAAGCTTTCTTT. It yields the protein CASSTTQGGGEAFF. The chain couples TRBV19 to TRBJ1-1, with TRBD1 matching 8 bases. Germline lookup yields CDR1 LNHDA and CDR2 SQIVND (reference sequence). The junction had 8 bases not matched to a gene; V was cut back by 4 bases and J by 7 bases. CDR3 length: 14 amino acids.

The chain is built from TRBV3-1 (or the pseudogene TRBV3-2) and TRBJ2-5; 8 positions agree with TRBD2. This CDR3 region has 14 residues. V lost 5 bases, J lost 4 bases, and 6 bases stayed unmatched. Looked up from germline, CDR1 is LGHDT and CDR2 is YNNKEL (reference sequence). The chain's CDR3 is CASSYRTSSETQYF. In DNA, the CDR3 is TGTGCCAGCAGCTATAGGACTAGCTCAGAGACCCAGTACTTC.

CDR3 region: CASTEGARTEAFF. DNA for the CDR3: TGTGCCAGCACCGAGGGGGCGAGAACTGAAGCTTTCTTT. This chain uses TRBV11-2 with TRBJ1-1, with 7 bases aligning to TRBD1. Germline V CDR1 and CDR2: SGHAT, FQNNGV. V dropped 7 bases and J dropped 5; count of bases not matched to a gene: 7. The CDR3 is 13 residues long.

The rearrangement joins TRBV6-6 to TRBJ2-7; 9 nucleotides agree with TRBD1. The CDR3 totals 15 residues. CDR1 MNHNY and CDR2 SVGAGI come from the germline V gene (reference sequence). V dropped 4 bases and J dropped 0; count of bases not matched to a gene: 4. The CDR3 DNA reads as TGTGCCAGCAGTTCCGACAGGGGGAGCTCCTACGAGCAGTACTTC. It codes for CASSSDRGSSYEQYF.

The chain couples TRBV7-2 to TRBJ2-3; 7 bases map to TRBD1. V lost 5 bases, J lost 4 bases, and 9 bases stayed unmatched. Per germline, CDR1 SGHTA and CDR2 FQGNSA. The CDR3 is 15 residues long. CDR3 bases: TGTGCCAGCAGCCTCCGGGACAGACCCTCAGATACGCAGTATTTT. It translates to CASSLRDRPSDTQYF.

V and J are TRBV4-1 and TRBJ2-1; 7 bases agree with TRBD1. The CDR3 totals 18 residues. Trimming removed 1 base from V and 4 bases from J; junction bases left unmatched: 13. In germline, CDR1 is MGHRA, CDR2 YSYEKL. The CDR3, as DNA: TGCGCCAGCAGCCAAGGTGAAGGGGGCGGACCACCGTACAATGAGCAGTTCTTC. This encodes CASSQGEGGGPPYNEQFF.

This clone has a single count. The chain employs TRBV2 and TRBJ1-4, with TRBD1 as a possible D gene (5 bases). This CDR3 has 14 amino acids. Germline V gene sequence: CDR1 SNHLY, CDR2 FYNNEI. V dropped 4 bases and J dropped 7 bases, with 13 bases sitting between them. The CDR3 is CASSVQGWGEKLFF. The CDR3 nucleotides are TGTGCCAGCAGTGTTCAGGGATGGGGTGAAAAACTGTTTTTT.

The chain is built from TRBV5-1 and TRBJ2-1; TRBD1 agrees at 8 bases. Trimming at V came to 9 bases and at J to 7 bases, leaving 6 bases not matched to a gene. Germline values: CDR1 SGHRS, CDR2 YFSETQ. CDR3 length: 12 residues. The CDR3 nucleotides are TGCGCCACCTCTGGACAGGGTAATGAGCAGTTCTTC. Translation: CATSGQGNEQFF.

The chain has TRBV2 and TRBJ1-5; maybe TRBD1 (6 bases). From germline, CDR1 is SNHLY and CDR2 FYNNEI. The CDR3 runs 15 residues. Trimming removed 6 bases from V and 4 bases from J, with 16 bases in between. The CDR3 bases are TGTGCCAGCAGACAAGCCGGGACACAAAATCAGCCCCAGCATTTT. Translating gives CASRQAGTQNQPQHF.

The V and J genes are TRBV29-1 and TRBJ2-3; 7 bases map to TRBD2. Trimming took 7 bases from V and 3 from J; bases not matched to a gene: 19. The CDR3 runs 17 residues. Per germline, CDR1 SQVTM and CDR2 ANQGSEA. CDR3 region: CSAHSSGGAPRTDTQYF. CDR3 nucleotides: TGCAGCGCCCACTCTAGCGGTGGGGCCCCCCGTACAGATACGCAGTATTTT.

The chain's CDR3 is CASDRGFSNQPQHF. CDR3 coding DNA: TGTGCCAGCGACAGGGGGTTTAGCAATCAGCCCCAGCATTTT. The rearrangement uses TRBV6-5 and TRBJ1-5; 9 nucleotides match TRBD1. Trimming removed 8 bases from V and 0 bases from J; junction bases left unmatched: 2. Germline lookup yields CDR1 MNHEY and CDR2 SVGAGI. The CDR3 extends over 14 amino acids.

J is TRBJ1-4 and V is TRBV11-3, with 7 bases that match TRBD1. This CDR3 comprises 16 residues. J gave up 8 bases and V 7 bases, and 16 bases lay outside the gene matches. Germline V lookup: CDR1 SGHNT, CDR2 YENEEA. This chain's CDR3 is CASIPDTGECWEKLFF. CDR3 nucleotides: TGTGCCAGCATCCCGGATACAGGGGAGTGTTGGGAAAAACTGTTTTTT.

The chain joins TRBV5-6 to TRBJ1-5; 8 positions agree with TRBD1. Germline CDR1 reads SGHDT; CDR2 reads YYEEEE. Trimming at V came to 2 bases and at J to 3 bases, leaving 4 bases not matched to a gene. The CDR3 is made up of 15 amino acids. As DNA, the CDR3 is TGTGCCAGCAGCTTCCCGGACAGGGTCAATCAGCCCCAGCATTTT. It translates to CASSFPDRVNQPQHF.

This chain's CDR3 is CASLQGATNEKLFF. CDR3 nucleotides: TGTGCCAGCCTACAGGGGGCCACTAATGAAAAACTGTTTTTT. The chain joins TRBV6-5 to TRBJ1-4; 9 nucleotides agree with TRBD1. CDR3 size: 14 residues. V shed 8 bases and J 2 bases; nucleotides not matched to a gene: 3. The germline gives CDR1 MNHEY, CDR2 SVGAGI.

The chain combines TRBV6-5 with TRBJ2-2, with a weak D call TRBD1 (5 bases). The CDR3 totals 15 residues. V lost 5 bases and J lost 7, with 17 bases in between. The V gene's germline CDR1 is MNHEY and CDR2 SVGAGI. The CDR3 sequence: CASSTPKGQGGELFF. The DNA for the CDR3 is TGTGCCAGCAGTACCCCGAAGGGGCAGGGCGGGGAGCTGTTTTTT.

V gene TRBV7-9 combines with J gene TRBJ2-1; tentative D call: TRBD1 (6 bases). Trimming removed 8 bases at V and 6 bases at J, with 8 bases between. Germline V gene data show CDR1 as SEHNR and CDR2 as FQNEAQ (reference sequence). The CDR3 extends over 11 amino acids. The CDR3 region is CASGQLNEQFF. In DNA form, the CDR3 reads TGTGCCAGCGGACAGCTCAATGAGCAGTTCTTC.

The rearrangement joins TRBV11-2 to TRBJ1-3; D ambiguous. Germline V gene lookup returns CDR1 SGHAT and CDR2 FQNNGV. The germline V and J ends were trimmed by 3 bases and 3 bases, with 12 bases remaining between them. The CDR3 consists of 15 residues. Here the CDR3 DNA reads TGTGCCAGCAGCTTCGGAGGGCGGGGTGGAAACACCATATATTTT. As protein: CASSFGGRGGNTIYF.

This sequence joins TRBV27 and TRBJ1-5; TRBD1 is a possible D gene (5 bases). CDR1 is MNHEY and CDR2 is SMNVEV in the germline V gene (reference sequence). This CDR3 region has 14 residues. V was pared by 6 bases and J by 6 bases, with 15 bases between. CDR3 sequence: CASRSGGKGQPQHF. CDR3 nucleotides: TGTGCCAGCAGGTCCGGGGGGAAGGGTCAGCCCCAGCATTTT.